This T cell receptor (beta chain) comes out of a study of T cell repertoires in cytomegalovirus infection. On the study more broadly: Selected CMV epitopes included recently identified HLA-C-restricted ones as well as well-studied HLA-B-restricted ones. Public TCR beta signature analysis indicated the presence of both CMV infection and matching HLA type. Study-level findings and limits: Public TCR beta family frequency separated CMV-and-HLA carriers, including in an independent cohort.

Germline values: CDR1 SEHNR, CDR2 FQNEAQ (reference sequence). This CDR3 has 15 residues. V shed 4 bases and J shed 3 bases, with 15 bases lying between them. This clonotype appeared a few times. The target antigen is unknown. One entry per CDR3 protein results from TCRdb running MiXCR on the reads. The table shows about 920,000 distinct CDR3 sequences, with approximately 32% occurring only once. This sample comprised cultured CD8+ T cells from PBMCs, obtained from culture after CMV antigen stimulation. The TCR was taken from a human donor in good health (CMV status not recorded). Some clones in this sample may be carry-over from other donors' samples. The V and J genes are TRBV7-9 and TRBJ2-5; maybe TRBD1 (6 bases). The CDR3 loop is CASSSPDRPKETQYF. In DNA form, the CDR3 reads TGTGCCAGCAGCTCACCGGACAGACCAAAAGAGACCCAGTACTTC.